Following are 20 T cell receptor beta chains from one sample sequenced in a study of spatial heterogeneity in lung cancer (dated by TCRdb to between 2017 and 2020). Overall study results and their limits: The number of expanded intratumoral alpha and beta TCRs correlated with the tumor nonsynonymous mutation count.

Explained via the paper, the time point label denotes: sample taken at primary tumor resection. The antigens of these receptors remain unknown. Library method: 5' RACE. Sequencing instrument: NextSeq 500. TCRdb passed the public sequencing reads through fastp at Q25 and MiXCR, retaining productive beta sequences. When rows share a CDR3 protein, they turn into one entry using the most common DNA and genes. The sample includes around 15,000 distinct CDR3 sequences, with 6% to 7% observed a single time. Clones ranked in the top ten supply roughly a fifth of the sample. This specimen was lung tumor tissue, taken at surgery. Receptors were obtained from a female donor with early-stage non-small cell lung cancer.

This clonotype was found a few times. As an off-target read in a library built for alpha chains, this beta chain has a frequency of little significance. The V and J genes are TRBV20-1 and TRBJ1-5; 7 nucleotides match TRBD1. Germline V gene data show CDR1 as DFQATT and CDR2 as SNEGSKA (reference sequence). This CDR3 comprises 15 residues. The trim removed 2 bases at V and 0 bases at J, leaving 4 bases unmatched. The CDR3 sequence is CSARYDRVSNQPQHF. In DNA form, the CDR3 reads TGCAGTGCTAGATATGACAGGGTTAGCAATCAGCCCCAGCATTTT.

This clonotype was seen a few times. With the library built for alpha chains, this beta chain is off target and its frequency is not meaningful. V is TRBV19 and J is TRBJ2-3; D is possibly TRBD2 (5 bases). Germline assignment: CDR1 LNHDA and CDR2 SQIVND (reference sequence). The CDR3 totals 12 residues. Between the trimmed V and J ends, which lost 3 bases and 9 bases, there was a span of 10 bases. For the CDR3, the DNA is TGTGCCAGTAGTATGTCCGGGGTGACGCAGTATTTT. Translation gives CASSMSGVTQYF.

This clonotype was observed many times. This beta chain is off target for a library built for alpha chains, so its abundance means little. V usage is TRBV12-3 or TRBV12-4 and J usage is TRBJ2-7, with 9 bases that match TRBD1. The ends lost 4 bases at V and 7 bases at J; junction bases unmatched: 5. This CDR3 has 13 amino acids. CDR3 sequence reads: CASSSQGAGEQYF. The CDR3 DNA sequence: TGTGCCAGCAGTTCACAGGGGGCAGGGGAGCAGTACTTC.

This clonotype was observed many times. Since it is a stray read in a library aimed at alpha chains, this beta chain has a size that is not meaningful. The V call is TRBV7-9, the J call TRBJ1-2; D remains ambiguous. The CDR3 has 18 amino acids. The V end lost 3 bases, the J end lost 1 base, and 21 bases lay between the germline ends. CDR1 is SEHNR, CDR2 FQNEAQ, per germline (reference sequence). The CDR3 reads CASSFSLGGSPSNYGYTF. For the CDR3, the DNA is TGTGCCAGCAGCTTCAGTCTTGGAGGTTCTCCGAGTAACTATGGCTACACCTTC.

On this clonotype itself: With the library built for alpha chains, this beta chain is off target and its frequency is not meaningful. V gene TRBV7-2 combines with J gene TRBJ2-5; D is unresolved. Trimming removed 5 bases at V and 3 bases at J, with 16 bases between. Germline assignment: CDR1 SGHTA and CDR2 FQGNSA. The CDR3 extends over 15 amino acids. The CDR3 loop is CASSPHADGKETQYF. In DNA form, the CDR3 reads TGTGCCAGCAGCCCGCATGCCGATGGGAAAGAGACCCAGTACTTC.

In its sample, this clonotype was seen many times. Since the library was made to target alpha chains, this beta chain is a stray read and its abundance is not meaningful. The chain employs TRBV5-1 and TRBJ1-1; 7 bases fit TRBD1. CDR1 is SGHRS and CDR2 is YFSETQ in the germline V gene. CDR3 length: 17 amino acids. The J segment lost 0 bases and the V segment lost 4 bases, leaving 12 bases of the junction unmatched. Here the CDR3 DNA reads TGCGCCAGCAGCCGCCGGGCCGGGACAGTTTTGAACACTGAAGCTTTCTTT. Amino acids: CASSRRAGTVLNTEAFF.

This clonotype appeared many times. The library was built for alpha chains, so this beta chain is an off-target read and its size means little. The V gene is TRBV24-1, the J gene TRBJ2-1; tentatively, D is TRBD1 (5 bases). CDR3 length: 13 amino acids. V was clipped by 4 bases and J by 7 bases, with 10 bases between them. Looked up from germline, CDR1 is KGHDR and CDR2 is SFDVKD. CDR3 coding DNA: TGTGCCACCAGTGAAAGGGGTAGGAATGAGCAGTTCTTC. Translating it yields CATSERGRNEQFF.

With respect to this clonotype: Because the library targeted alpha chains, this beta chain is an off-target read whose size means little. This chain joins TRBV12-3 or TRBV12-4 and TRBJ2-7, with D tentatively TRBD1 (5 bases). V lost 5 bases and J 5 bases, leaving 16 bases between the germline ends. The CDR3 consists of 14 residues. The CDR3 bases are TGTGCCAGCAGTCTTAGCAGGGTCCTCAACGAGCAGTACTTC. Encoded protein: CASSLSRVLNEQYF.

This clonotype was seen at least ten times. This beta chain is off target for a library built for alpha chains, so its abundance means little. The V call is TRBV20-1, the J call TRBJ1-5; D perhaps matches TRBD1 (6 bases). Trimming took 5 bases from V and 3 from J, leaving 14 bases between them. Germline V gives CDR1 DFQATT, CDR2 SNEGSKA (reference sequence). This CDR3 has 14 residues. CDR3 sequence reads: CSAEGGASNQPQHF. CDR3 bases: TGCAGTGCTGAAGGGGGAGCGTCCAATCAGCCCCAGCATTTT.

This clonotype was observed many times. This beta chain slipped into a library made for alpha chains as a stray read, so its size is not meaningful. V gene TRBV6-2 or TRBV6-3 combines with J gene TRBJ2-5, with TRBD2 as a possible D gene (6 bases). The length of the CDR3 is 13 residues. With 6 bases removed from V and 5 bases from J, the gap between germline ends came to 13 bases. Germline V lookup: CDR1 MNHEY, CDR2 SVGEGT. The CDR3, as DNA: TGTGCCAGCAGCAGGGACTCCCGGGAGACCCAGTACTTC. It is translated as CASSRDSRETQYF.

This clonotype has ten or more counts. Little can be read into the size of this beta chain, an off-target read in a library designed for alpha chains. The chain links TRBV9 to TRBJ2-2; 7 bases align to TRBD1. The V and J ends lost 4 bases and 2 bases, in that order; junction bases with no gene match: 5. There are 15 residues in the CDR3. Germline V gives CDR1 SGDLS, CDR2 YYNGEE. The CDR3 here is CASSPRTGNTGELFF. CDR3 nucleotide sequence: TGTGCCAGCAGCCCACGGACAGGAAACACCGGGGAGCTGTTTTTT.

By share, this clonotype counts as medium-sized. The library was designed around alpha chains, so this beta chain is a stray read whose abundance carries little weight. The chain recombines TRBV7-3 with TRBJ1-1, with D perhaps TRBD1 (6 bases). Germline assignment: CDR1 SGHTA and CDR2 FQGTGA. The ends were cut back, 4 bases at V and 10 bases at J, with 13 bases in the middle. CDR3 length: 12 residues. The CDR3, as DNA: TGTGCCAGCAGCTCGGGGCAGGGGTTAGCTTTCTTT. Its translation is CASSSGQGLAFF.

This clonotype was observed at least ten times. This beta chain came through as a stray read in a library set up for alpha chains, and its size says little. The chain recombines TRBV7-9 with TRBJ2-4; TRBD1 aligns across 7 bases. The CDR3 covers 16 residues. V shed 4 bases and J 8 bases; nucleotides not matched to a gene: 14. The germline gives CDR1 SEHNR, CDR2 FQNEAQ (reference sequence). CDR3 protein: CASSSPLDREEDIQYF. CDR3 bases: TGTGCCAGCAGCTCCCCTCTCGACAGGGAAGAGGACATTCAGTACTTC. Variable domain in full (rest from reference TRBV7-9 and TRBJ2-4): DTGVSQNPRHKITKRGQNVTFRCDPISEHNRLYWYRQTLGQGPEFLTYFQNEAQLEKSRLLSDRFSAERPKGSFSTLEIQRTEQGDSAMYLCASSSPLDREEDIQYFGAGTRLSVL.

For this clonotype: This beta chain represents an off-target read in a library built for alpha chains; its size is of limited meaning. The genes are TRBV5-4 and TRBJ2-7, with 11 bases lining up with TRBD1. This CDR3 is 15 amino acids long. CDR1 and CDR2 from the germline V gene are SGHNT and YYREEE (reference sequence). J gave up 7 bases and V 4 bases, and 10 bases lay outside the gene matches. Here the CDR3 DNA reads TGTGCCAGCAGCCAGCGGACAGGGGGCATAGGAGAGCAGTACTTC. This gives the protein CASSQRTGGIGEQYF. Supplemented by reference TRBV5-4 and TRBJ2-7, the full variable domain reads ETGVTQSPTHLIKTRGQQVTLRCSSQSGHNTVSWYQQALGQGPQFIFQYYREEENGRGNFPPRFSGLQFPNYSSELNVNALELDDSALYLCASSQRTGGIGEQYFGPGTRLTVT.

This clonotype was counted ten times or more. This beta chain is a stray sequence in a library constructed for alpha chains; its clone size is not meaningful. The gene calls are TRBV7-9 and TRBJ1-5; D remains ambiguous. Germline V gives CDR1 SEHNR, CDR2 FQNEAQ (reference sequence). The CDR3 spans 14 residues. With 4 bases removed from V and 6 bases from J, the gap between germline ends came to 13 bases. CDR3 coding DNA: TGTGCCAGCAGCTCCATAACTAGCGGTCAGCCCCAGCATTTT. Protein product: CASSSITSGQPQHF.

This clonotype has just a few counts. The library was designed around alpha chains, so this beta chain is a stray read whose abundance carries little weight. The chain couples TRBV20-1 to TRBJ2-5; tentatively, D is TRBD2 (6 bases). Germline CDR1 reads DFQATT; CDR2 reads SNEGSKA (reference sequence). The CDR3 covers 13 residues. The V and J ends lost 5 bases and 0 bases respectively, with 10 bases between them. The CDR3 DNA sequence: TGCAGTGCTGGAGGGACGGACCAAGAGACCCAGTACTTC. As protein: CSAGGTDQETQYF.

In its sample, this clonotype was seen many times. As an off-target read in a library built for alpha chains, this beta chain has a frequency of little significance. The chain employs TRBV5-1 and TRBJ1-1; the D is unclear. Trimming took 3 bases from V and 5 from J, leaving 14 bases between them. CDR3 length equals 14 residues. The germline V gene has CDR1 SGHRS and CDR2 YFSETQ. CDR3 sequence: CASSSHPGLTEAFF. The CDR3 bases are TGCGCCAGCAGCTCCCACCCGGGGTTAACTGAAGCTTTCTTT.

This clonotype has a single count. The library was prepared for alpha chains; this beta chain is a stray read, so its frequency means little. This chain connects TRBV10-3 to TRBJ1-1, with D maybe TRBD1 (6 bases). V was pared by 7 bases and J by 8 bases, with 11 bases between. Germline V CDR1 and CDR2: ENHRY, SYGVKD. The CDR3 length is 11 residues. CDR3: CAINETGEAFF. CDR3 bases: TGTGCCATCAACGAGACAGGAGAAGCTTTCTTT.

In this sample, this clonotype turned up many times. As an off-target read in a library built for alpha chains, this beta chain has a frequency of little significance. DNA of the CDR3: TGTGCCAGCAGTATCATGACAGGGGGCGCTCGGACCTATGGCTACACCTTC. Its protein is CASSIMTGGARTYGYTF. The V call is TRBV12-3 or TRBV12-4, the J call TRBJ1-2, with 10 bases that match TRBD1. The J segment lost 4 bases and the V segment lost 5 bases, leaving 13 bases of the junction unmatched. There are 17 residues in the CDR3.

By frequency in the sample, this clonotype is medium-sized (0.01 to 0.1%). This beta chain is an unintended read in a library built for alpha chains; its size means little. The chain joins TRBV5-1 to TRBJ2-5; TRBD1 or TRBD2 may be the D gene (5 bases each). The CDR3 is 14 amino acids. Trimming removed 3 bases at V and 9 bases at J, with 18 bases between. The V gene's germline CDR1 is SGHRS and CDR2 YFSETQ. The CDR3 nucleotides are TGCGCCAGCAGCTCCGCCGGGACCACGGTGGCCCAGTACTTC. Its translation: CASSSAGTTVAQYF.